The rows below give T cell receptor beta chains drawn from one sample of a study of cytomegalovirus exposure and HLA in healthy donors. The assay was immunoSEQ multiplex PCR, and TCRdb's table has in-frame clones only and misses some. The data show 150,000 or so clones, 70% to 85% seen once. Material: PBMCs. The receptors were gathered from a woman in her thirties in good health and CMV-seronegative. The CDR3 runs from the conserved cysteine through the conserved F or W.

v_call cdr3_aa
TRBV27 CASNPQGNTGELFF
TRBV6-1 CASSEFGGENTEAFF
TRBV6-5 CASSYSEGPYGYPF
TRBV19 CASSIQDRSYEQYF
TRBV7-3 CASSLGRTSGRRDEQFF
TRBV7-3 CASSLTLLASGSDTQYF
TRBV7-9 CSSSNRDSLSYEQYF
TRBV7-9 CASSLTGGVGSPLHF
TRBV4-3 CASSQDGETASTDTQYF
TRBV29-1 CSVAGGQGYNEQFF
TRBV15 CATSRVPQGLDTQYF
TRBV30 CAWRARGGRLRSYEQYF
TRBV5-1 CASSPGTGHTEAFF
TRBV27 CASSLAGEGYEQYF
TRBV19 CASSMSGFYGYTF
TRBV13 CASSPAENTEAFF
TRBV5-6 CASSFLGQHNEQFF
TRBV7-2 CASSLARNPGVYGYTF
TRBV7-9 CASSKGLAGPTDTQYF
TRBV14 CASSQAPVAMGGYTF
TRBV6-1 CASSEAHRAGGYTF
TRBV18 CASSLETGVSSYNEQFF
TRBV18 CASSLRSSEASYEQYF
TRBV27 CASHSGSINPGELFF
TRBV6-5 CASRPDRGGSYEQYF
TRBV27 CANPETGARNYGYTF
TRBV14 CASSLWGEAGEQFF
TRBV29-1 CSVEGGLSGNTIYF
TRBV28 CASSLASGGVGNEQFF
TRBV19 CASSLNRERNEQFF
TRBV7-3 CASSSDSSGNTIYF
TRBV6-5 CASSYDLPGQYYEQYF
TRBV7-9 CASSPSRGNSPLHF
TRBV6-1 CASRSAQGRHQPQHF
TRBV2 CASRLASNTGELFF
TRBV6-5 CASSRADRALRALHF
TRBV5-1 CASSLGGGGPSYEQYF
TRBV6-4 CASNELEDSNQPQHF
TRBV28 CASSRLAGGYNEQFF
TRBV6-5 CASRSTANTEAFF
TRBV5-6 CASSFPGQGVQTQYF
TRBV5-4 CASSLGREGTGELFF
TRBV29-1 CSVASNGAETQYF
TRBV4-1 CASSPASSDTEAFF
TRBV7-2 CASSLSSVADTQYF
TRBV4-3 CASSQEIGDSKLFF
TRBV2 CASGQSSSGNTIYF
TRBV4-1 CASSQGYGENYGYTF
TRBV27 CASRVTGGVNTEAFF
TRBV7-9 CASSRVGQFF
TRBV7-9 CASSSQTGPMAEAFF
TRBV7-8 CASSSLLVAGGQYSYEQYF
TRBV2 CASSDLGGNNSPLHF
TRBV4-2 CASSQDPSGIYEQYF
TRBV6-5 CASRTTEQGLYEQYF
TRBV30 CAWSDGQVVDTQYF